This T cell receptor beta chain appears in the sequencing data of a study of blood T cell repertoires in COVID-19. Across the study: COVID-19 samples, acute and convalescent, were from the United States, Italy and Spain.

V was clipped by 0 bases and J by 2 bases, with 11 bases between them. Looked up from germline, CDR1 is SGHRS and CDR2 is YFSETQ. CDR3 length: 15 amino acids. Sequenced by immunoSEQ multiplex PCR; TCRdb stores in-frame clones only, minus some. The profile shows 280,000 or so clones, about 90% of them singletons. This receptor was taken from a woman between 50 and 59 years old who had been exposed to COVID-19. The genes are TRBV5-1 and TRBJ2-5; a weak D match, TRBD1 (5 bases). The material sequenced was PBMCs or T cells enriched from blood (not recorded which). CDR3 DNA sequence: TGCGCCAGCAGCTTGGTGCCAGGGATTCAAGAGACCCAGTACTTC. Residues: CASSLVPGIQETQYF.